The entry below describes one TCR beta chain. Antigen unknown. These data belong to a study of T cell clonotyping in hematopoietic cell transplantation. Data came from immunoSEQ multiplex PCR; TCRdb stores just in-frame clones and leaves some out. The sample lists roughly 29,000 clones; about 80% were seen once. Germline V lookup: CDR1 MNHEY, CDR2 SVGAGI. The CDR3 runs 16 residues. V was trimmed by 0 bases and J by 7 bases, leaving 19 bases between them. Whole-study findings and limits: At the given depth, recipient repertoires were over 95% de novo clonotypes.

Noted time point: recipient sample about 28 days before transplant, after cytoreduction. This TCR was sampled from a woman between 25 and 40 years old with chronic myeloid leukemia. Some clones in this sample may be carry-over from other donors' samples. V is TRBV6-5 and J is TRBJ2-7; tentatively, D is TRBD2 (7 bases). The sequencing here drew on peripheral blood mononuclear cells, taken before stem cell transplant. DNA of the CDR3: TGTGCCAGCAGTTACTCCAGGGCCTTAGGGAGGGGGGAGCAGTACTTC. This encodes CASSYSRALGRGEQYF.